These 12 T cell receptor beta chains originate from one sample sequenced in a study of post-analysis software for immune sequencing data. Unique molecular identifiers featured in each of the TCR beta cDNA libraries. TCRdb re-analysed the PCR reads in MiXCR, keeping a single row per CDR3 protein. Of 600,000 to 750,000 distinct CDR3 sequences listed, around 64% are singletons. Overall study results and limits: TRBV5-6, TRBV5-1 and TRBV20-1 were among roughly 5 TRBV segments more frequent in patients than controls.

These receptors' antigens are unknown. The sample consisted of blood. The receptors were gathered from a girl aged 2 to 9 with multiple sclerosis.

The chain uses TRBV7-9 and TRBJ1-2; D may be TRBD1 (5 bases). This CDR3 is built from 16 residues. Germline V gives CDR1 SEHNR, CDR2 FQNEAQ (reference sequence). V was trimmed by 5 bases and J by 7 bases, leaving 23 bases between them. CDR3 loop: CASSHGGAGTQGGYTF. CDR3 nucleotide sequence: TGTGCCAGCAGCCATGGAGGGGCCGGGACCCAGGGTGGCTACACCTTC.

The chain employs TRBV4-1 and TRBJ2-5; D remains unclear. Trimming shortened V by 1 base and J by 5 bases, and 14 bases separated the two germline ends. Germline CDR1 and CDR2: MGHRA and YSYEKL. This CDR3 spans 15 amino acids. The CDR3 DNA reads as TGCGCCAGCAGCCAAGTGTCAAGGTTTGGGGAGACCCAGTACTTC. As protein: CASSQVSRFGETQYF.

In nucleotides, the CDR3 is TGTGCCAGCAGTCTAACCGGGACCCTAAAGAGCGAGCAGTACTTC. It encodes CASSLTGTLKSEQYF. The V and J genes are TRBV14 and TRBJ2-7; D possibly uses TRBD1 or TRBD2 (5 bases each). V lost 6 bases and J 6 bases, leaving 21 bases between the germline ends. Germline loops: CDR1 SGHDN, CDR2 FVKESK. The CDR3 extends over 15 amino acids.

The rearrangement joins TRBV29-1 to TRBJ2-1; D unclear. The CDR3 is 15 residues long. Trimming stripped 3 bases from V and 2 bases from J, with 14 bases between. Germline V lookup: CDR1 SQVTM, CDR2 ANQGSEA. CDR3 sequence: CSVDNSGPPYNEQFF. CDR3 nucleotide sequence: TGCAGCGTTGACAATTCCGGGCCTCCCTACAATGAGCAGTTCTTC.

CDR3 region: CASSPGPTETYEQYF. The CDR3 DNA follows: TGTGCCAGCTCTCCAGGGCCGACGGAGACCTACGAGCAGTACTTC. The chain has TRBV11-2 and TRBJ2-7, with D possibly matching TRBD1 (5 bases). Germline V CDR1 and CDR2: SGHAT, FQNNGV. CDR3 length: 15 residues. Trimming cost V 8 bases and J 2 bases, with 19 bases left between them.

This clonotype was picked up a small number of times. The chain carries TRBV9 and TRBJ2-2, with 8 bases lining up with TRBD1. Germline values: CDR1 SGDLS, CDR2 YYNGEE. The J segment lost 6 bases and the V segment lost 0 bases, leaving 4 bases of the junction unmatched. This CDR3 has 15 residues. The CDR3 coding sequence is TGTGCCAGCAGCGTAGAGCAGGGGGCGTCCGGGGAGCTGTTTTTT. Protein: CASSVEQGASGELFF.

This sequence joins TRBV5-5 and TRBJ1-2; D gene uncertain. The ends were cut back, 1 base at V and 7 bases at J, with 8 bases in the middle. In germline, CDR1 is SGHKS, CDR2 YYEKEE (reference sequence). The CDR3 is made up of 12 amino acids. The CDR3 spells CASSLYASGYTF. The CDR3 region has the DNA TGTGCCAGCAGCTTGTATGCGTCTGGCTACACCTTC.

As DNA, the CDR3 is TGCAGCGTTGAAGGGGGAGCCACCGGGTACAATGAGCAGTTCTTC. Translating gives CSVEGGATGYNEQFF. This rearrangement joins TRBV29-1 to TRBJ2-1; D may be TRBD2 (5 bases). V dropped 1 base and J dropped 4 bases, with 14 bases sitting between them. Germline V gene lookup returns CDR1 SQVTM and CDR2 ANQGSEA. CDR3 length: 15 amino acids.

The chain uses TRBV29-1 and TRBJ2-1, with unresolved D. The CDR3 covers 12 residues. Germline V gives CDR1 SQVTM, CDR2 ANQGSEA. The CDR3 protein is CSADSGYNEQFF. In DNA form, the CDR3 reads TGCAGTGCCGACTCGGGTTACAATGAGCAGTTCTTC.

This clonotype was found once. The rearrangement uses TRBV9 and TRBJ1-1; unclear D gene. The germline CDR1 and CDR2 sequences are SGDLS and YYNGEE. This CDR3 has 14 residues. V gave up 2 bases and J gave up 4 bases, with 12 bases separating them. This CDR3 is CASSVRSGPTEAFF. The CDR3 DNA sequence: TGTGCCAGCAGCGTGAGGTCCGGGCCCACTGAAGCTTTCTTT. The full variable domain, rest sourced from reference TRBV9 and TRBJ1-1, is DSGVTQTPKHLITATGQRVTLRCSPRSGDLSVYWYQQSLDQGLQFLIQYYNGEERAKGNILERFSAQQFPDLHSELNLSSLELGDSALYFCASSVRSGPTEAFFGQGTRLTVV.

This sequence joins TRBV20-1 and TRBJ2-7, with 10 nucleotides matching TRBD2. The CDR3 covers 13 residues. Germline loops: CDR1 DFQATT, CDR2 SNEGSKA (reference sequence). V shed 6 bases and J 2 bases; nucleotides not matched to a gene: 4. The CDR3: CSALLAGAYEQYF. The CDR3 DNA reads TGCAGTGCCCTGCTAGCGGGAGCCTACGAGCAGTACTTC.

In this sample, this clonotype turned up a few times. The chain uses TRBV12-3 or TRBV12-4 and TRBJ1-5, with a tentative D call TRBD1 (5 bases). This CDR3 has 15 amino acids. V was shortened by 3 bases and J by 0 bases, with 9 bases between the two germline ends. DNA of the CDR3: TGTGCCAGCAGTTTTCAGGGTTATAGCAATCAGCCCCAGCATTTT. Its protein is CASSFQGYSNQPQHF.